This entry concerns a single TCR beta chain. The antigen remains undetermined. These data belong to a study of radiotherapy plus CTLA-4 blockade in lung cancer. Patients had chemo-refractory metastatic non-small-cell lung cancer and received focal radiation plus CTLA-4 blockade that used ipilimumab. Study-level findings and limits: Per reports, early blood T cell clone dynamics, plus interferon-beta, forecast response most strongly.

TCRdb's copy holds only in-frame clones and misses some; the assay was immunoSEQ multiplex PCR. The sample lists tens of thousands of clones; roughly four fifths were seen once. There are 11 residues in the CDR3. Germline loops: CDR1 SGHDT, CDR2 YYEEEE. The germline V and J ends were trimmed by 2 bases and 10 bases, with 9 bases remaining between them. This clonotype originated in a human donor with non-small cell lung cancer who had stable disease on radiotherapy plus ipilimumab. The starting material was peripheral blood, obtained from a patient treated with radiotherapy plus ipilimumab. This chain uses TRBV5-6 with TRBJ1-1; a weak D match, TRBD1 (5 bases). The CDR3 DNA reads TGTGCCAGCAGCTTCAGGGATGGAGCTTTCTTT. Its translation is CASSFRDGAFF.